What follows are 22 T cell receptor beta chains derived from one specimen sequenced in a study of cytomegalovirus exposure and HLA in healthy donors. The PCR had 60 Vbeta and 13 Jbeta primers. Repertoires were generated with immunoSEQ multiplex PCR, while TCRdb's copy carries only in-frame clones and drops some. The table lists about 130,000 clones, 70% to 80% of them singletons. Sequencing was carried out using PBMCs. The receptors here all came from a woman aged 55-75 years in good health and CMV-seronegative.

DNA of the CDR3: TGTGCCAGCAGCGGCACTAGCATCACCGGGGAGCTGTTTTTT. Residues: CASSGTSITGELFF. V gene TRBV9 combines with J gene TRBJ2-2; TRBD2 is a possible D gene (6 bases). Germline V gene sequence: CDR1 SGDLS, CDR2 YYNGEE. V dropped 3 bases and J dropped 4 bases, with 10 bases sitting between them. The CDR3 consists of 14 residues.

This chain links TRBV2 with TRBJ1-5, with 8 bases that match TRBD1. V gave up 6 bases and J gave up 5 bases; unmatched junction bases: 6. The germline CDR1 and CDR2 sequences are SNHLY and FYNNEI. The CDR3 loop spans 14 amino acids. CDR3 sequence (DNA): TGTGCCAGCAGGCAGGGACAGGCGGATCAGCCCCAGCATTTT. It translates to CASRQGQADQPQHF.

J is TRBJ1-1 and V is TRBV30; D call uncertain. Germline V CDR1 and CDR2: GTSNPN, SVGIG (reference sequence). With 2 bases removed from V and 0 bases from J, the gap between germline ends came to 13 bases. This CDR3 has 15 residues. The CDR3: CAWSIAELLNTEAFF. The CDR3 DNA reads TGTGCCTGGAGTATTGCAGAACTATTGAACACTGAAGCTTTCTTT.

This chain connects TRBV19 to TRBJ1-1; the match to TRBD1 covers 12 bases. With V trimmed by 3 bases and J by 10 bases, 6 bases remained unmatched. Germline V gene lookup returns CDR1 LNHDA and CDR2 SQIVND (reference sequence). The CDR3 has 14 amino acids. As DNA, the CDR3 is TGTGCCAGTAGTATCCCCGGGACAGGGGGCGGAGCTTTCTTT. Its translation: CASSIPGTGGGAFF. Based on the CDR3 plus reference TRBV19 and TRBJ1-1, the full variable domain is DGGITQSPKYLFRKEGQNVTLSCEQNLNHDAMYWYRQDPGQGLRLIYYSQIVNDFQKGDIAEGYSVSREKKESFPLTVTSAQKNPTAFYLCASSIPGTGGGAFFGQGTRLTVV.

This chain links TRBV7-3 with TRBJ2-1; perhaps TRBD2 as D (5 bases). Germline CDR1 is SGHTA and CDR2 is FQGTGA. The V and J ends lost 5 bases and 6 bases respectively, with 20 bases between them. The CDR3 totals 16 residues. The CDR3 region has the DNA TGTGCCAGCAGCCTTATAGGAAGAGGACTGAGCAATGAGCAGTTCTTC. Encoded protein: CASSLIGRGLSNEQFF.

V gene TRBV5-6 combines with J gene TRBJ1-5, with D perhaps matching TRBD1 (6 bases). The CDR3 sequence is 13 residues long. From germline, CDR1 is SGHDT and CDR2 YYEEEE. The germline V and J ends were trimmed by 3 bases and 6 bases, with 10 bases remaining between them. CDR3: CASSSDRSQPQHF. The CDR3 DNA sequence: TGTGCCAGCAGCTCCGACAGGAGTCAGCCCCAGCATTTT. Supplemented by reference TRBV5-6 and TRBJ1-5, the full variable domain reads DAGVTQSPTHLIKTRGQQVTLRCSPKSGHDTVSWYQQALGQGPQFIFQYYEEEERQRGNFPDRFSGHQFPNYSSELNVNALLLGDSALYLCASSSDRSQPQHFGDGTRLSIL.

The J gene is TRBJ2-2, the V gene TRBV19; 7 nucleotides match TRBD2. V shed 5 bases and J 2 bases; nucleotides not matched to a gene: 5. This CDR3 spans 15 amino acids. CDR1 and CDR2 from the germline V gene are LNHDA and SQIVND (reference sequence). The CDR3 sequence is CASSWGTTNTGELFF. CDR3 nucleotides: TGTGCCAGTAGTTGGGGGACTACCAACACCGGGGAGCTGTTTTTT.

This chain uses TRBV5-1 with TRBJ2-1; D remains ambiguous. V was cut by 4 bases and J by 8 bases, with 16 bases left in between. Germline loops: CDR1 SGHRS, CDR2 YFSETQ. The CDR3 is 14 amino acids. The DNA of the CDR3 is TGCGCCAGCAGCCAGGAAGACATTAAGGATGAGCAGTTCTTC. It is translated as CASSQEDIKDEQFF.

The chain links TRBV27 to TRBJ2-2; 7 bases align to TRBD1. Trimming removed 2 bases from V and 3 bases from J; junction bases left unmatched: 3. Germline V lookup: CDR1 MNHEY, CDR2 SMNVEV (reference sequence). CDR3 size: 15 residues. The CDR3, as DNA: TGTGCCAGCAGTTTAGACAGGGCAGACACCGGGGAGCTGTTTTTT. As protein: CASSLDRADTGELFF.

The chain carries TRBV9 and TRBJ1-6, with 8 bases aligning to TRBD1. CDR3 length: 16 residues. CDR1 is SGDLS, CDR2 YYNGEE, per germline. Trimming at V came to 0 bases and at J to 11 bases, leaving 10 bases not matched to a gene. The CDR3 sequence: CASSVGGDRTKAPLHF. In DNA, the CDR3 is TGTGCCAGCAGCGTAGGGGGGGACAGGACTAAAGCACCCCTCCACTTT.

In this sample, this clone turned up a few times. V and J are TRBV21-1 and TRBJ2-2; the table's TRBD1 call for D was not verified on the DNA. TRBV21-1 is reported as a pseudogene. The CDR3 is made up of 18 amino acids. Here the CDR3 reads CASSIFHEGAGNTGELFF. DNA of the CDR3: TGTGCCAGCAGCATCTTTCATGAAGGGGCAGGGAACACCGGGGAGCTGTTTTTT.

The chain employs TRBV10-1 and TRBJ2-2; 7 bases agree with TRBD1. After removal of 4 bases from V and 6 bases from J, the junction contained 8 bases not matched to a gene. The CDR3 runs to 15 residues. Germline values: CDR1 WNHNN, CDR2 SYGVQD (reference sequence). In DNA, the CDR3 is TGCGCCAGCAGTGCCGACAGGGTTCAAGCCGGGGAGCTGTTTTTT. Translation: CASSADRVQAGELFF.

This rearrangement joins TRBV28 to TRBJ2-7; 7 nucleotides line up with TRBD2. In germline, CDR1 is MDHEN, CDR2 SYDVKM. The CDR3 covers 15 residues. The V and J ends lost 6 bases and 4 bases, in that order; junction bases with no gene match: 12. DNA of the CDR3: TGTGCCAGCAGCCAGACCGGGACTATAAGTTACGAGCAGTACTTC. Translating it yields CASSQTGTISYEQYF.

J is TRBJ2-3 and V is TRBV30, with D maybe TRBD2 (5 bases). Germline CDR1 GTSNPN, CDR2 SVGIG (reference sequence). This CDR3 contains 13 residues. V lost 1 base, J lost 6 bases, and 11 bases lay in between. This CDR3 is CAWSAREGDTQYF. CDR3 nucleotides: TGTGCCTGGAGTGCCCGAGAGGGCGATACGCAGTATTTT.

The chain combines TRBV5-5 with TRBJ2-3; D unresolved. The germline V gene has CDR1 SGHKS and CDR2 YYEKEE (reference sequence). The CDR3 sequence is 15 residues long. The V end was cut by 0 bases, the J end by 0 bases, with 8 bases between. For the CDR3, the DNA is TGTGCCAGCAGCTTGGGGGCGATTAGCACAGATACGCAGTATTTT. Amino acid sequence: CASSLGAISTDTQYF.

The chain recombines TRBV7-6 with TRBJ2-1; D is unclear. The CDR3 runs 16 residues. Germline assignment: CDR1 SGHVS and CDR2 FNYEAQ. Trimming shortened V by 2 bases and J by 1 base, and 12 bases separated the two germline ends. The CDR3 sequence is CASSLTAGPSYNEQFF. CDR3 DNA sequence: TGTGCCAGCAGCTTAACGGCAGGTCCTTCCTACAATGAGCAGTTCTTC. Full variable domain (rest looked up from reference TRBV7-6 and TRBJ2-1): GAGVSQSPRYKVTKRGQDVALRCDPISGHVSLYWYRQALGQGPEFLTYFNYEAQQDKSGLPNDRFSAERPEGSISTLTIQRTEQRDSAMYRCASSLTAGPSYNEQFFGPGTRLTVL.

The rearrangement joins TRBV21-1 to TRBJ2-7; TRBD1 is the table's D call, not checked against the DNA. TRBV21-1 is designated a pseudogene. The CDR3 has 13 amino acids. This chain's CDR3 is CASSLEPRDRVYF. CDR3 DNA: TGTGCCAGCAGCCTCGAGCCCCGGGACAGGGTATACTTC.

This clone was observed a few times. V is TRBV19 and J is TRBJ2-5, with D tentatively TRBD2 (6 bases). Between the trimmed V and J ends, which lost 5 bases and 8 bases, there was a span of 18 bases. The germline CDR1 and CDR2 sequences are LNHDA and SQIVND (reference sequence). The CDR3 runs 14 residues. This CDR3 is CASSPGLPRITQYF. The CDR3, as DNA: TGTGCCAGTAGTCCGGGACTTCCGAGAATAACCCAGTACTTC.

The chain recombines TRBV15 with TRBJ2-7; 7 bases match TRBD2. The germline V gene encodes CDR1 LNHNV and CDR2 YYDKDF (reference sequence). The CDR3 length is 17 residues. Trimming at V came to 8 bases and at J to 0 bases, leaving 16 bases not matched to a gene. Written as DNA, the CDR3 is TGTGCCACCCCTTCGCCAATAGCGGGCGAGAGCTCCTACGAGCAGTACTTC. Its translation: CATPSPIAGESSYEQYF.

This chain links TRBV6-5 with TRBJ2-1, with D possibly matching TRBD1 (6 bases). Per germline, CDR1 MNHEY and CDR2 SVGAGI. The V end lost 6 bases, the J end lost 1 base, and 13 bases lay between the germline ends. CDR3 length equals 15 residues. This chain's CDR3 is CASRTGTYSYNEQFF. The CDR3 DNA sequence: TGTGCCAGCAGGACCGGGACATATTCCTACAATGAGCAGTTCTTC.

The chain joins TRBV5-6 to TRBJ1-1, with a weak D call TRBD1 (5 bases). From germline, CDR1 is SGHDT and CDR2 YYEEEE. V lost 0 bases and J lost 2, with 11 bases in between. CDR3 size: 15 residues. The CDR3 coding sequence is TGTGCCAGCAGCTTGGGTCGCAGGGCAAACACTGAAGCTTTCTTT. Protein: CASSLGRRANTEAFF.

The CDR3 sequence: CAIRGGLPYNEQFF. The DNA of the CDR3 is TGTGCCATCAGGGGGGGACTTCCCTACAATGAGCAGTTCTTC. The chain combines TRBV10-3 with TRBJ2-1, with a possible D match to TRBD2 (6 bases). Germline-derived CDR1 and CDR2 are ENHRY and SYGVKD. The length of the CDR3 is 14 residues. Between the trimmed V and J ends, which lost 6 bases and 2 bases, there was a span of 11 bases.